This TCR beta chain was captured in a study of PD-L1 blockade in urothelial cancer. Study-wide context: T cells numbered a median of 141,255 in the blood samples. Study-level findings and limits: TCR clonality was measured in pretreatment peripheral blood. Clonality below the median predicted better survival. More expansion of tumor-associated blood clones, seen at 3 weeks, marked durable-benefit patients.

V shed 1 base, J shed 2 bases, and the junction held 1 base outside the gene matches. Germline-derived CDR1 and CDR2 are LGHNA and YNFKEQ. The CDR3 is 14 amino acids. Time point here: pretreatment peripheral blood. The cohort comprised individuals with locally advanced or metastatic urothelial carcinoma. This clone is judged medium-sized. Antigen: not known. The same CDR3 can be traced to other DNA sequences in this sample. The data were produced by immunoSEQ multiplex PCR, yet TCRdb's version contains in-frame clones alone and is incomplete. Of some 87,000 clones in the sample, around 90% were seen once.

The sequencing here drew on PBMCs, taken around atezolizumab (anti-PD-L1) treatment. This TCR derives from a man in his sixties with urothelial cancer. The chain uses TRBV4-2 and TRBJ2-7; 8 nucleotides match TRBD1. The CDR3 DNA reads as TGTGCCAGCAGCCAAGGGACAGGGCCCTACGAGCAGTACTTC. Protein product: CASSQGTGPYEQYF.